The 9 T cell receptor beta chains below come from one sample, sequenced in a study of blood T cell repertoires in COVID-19. Assay: immunoSEQ multiplex PCR; the TCRdb copy retains only in-frame clones and omits some. The table includes some 180,000 clones, around 89% detected once. The sequencing sample was made of peripheral blood. These receptors all come from a man between 50 and 59 years old who had recovered from COVID-19.

The gene calls are TRBV2 and TRBJ2-5; possible D gene TRBD1, 6 bases. V was cut by 6 bases and J by 2 bases, with 10 bases left in between. CDR1 is SNHLY and CDR2 is FYNNEI in the germline V gene. CDR3 length equals 13 residues. CDR3 protein: CASRLDRQETQYF. DNA of the CDR3: TGTGCCAGCAGATTGGACAGACAAGAGACCCAGTACTTC.

The V and J genes are TRBV7-3 and TRBJ2-3; TRBD2 matches at 9 bases. Germline V gene data show CDR1 as SGHTA and CDR2 as FQGTGA. After removal of 5 bases from V and 4 bases from J, the junction contained 7 bases not matched to a gene. The CDR3 covers 15 residues. The CDR3 DNA is TGTGCCAGCAGCAACCTAGCGGGATTCGCAGATACGCAGTATTTT. Translated: CASSNLAGFADTQYF.

This rearrangement joins TRBV2 to TRBJ1-2; 9 positions match TRBD1. This CDR3 is 15 amino acids long. Germline-derived CDR1 and CDR2 are SNHLY and FYNNEI. The ends lost 4 bases at V and 4 bases at J; junction bases unmatched: 7. For the CDR3, the DNA is TGTGCCAGCAGTGGATGGAACAGGGGGCCCTATGGCTACACCTTC. It is translated as CASSGWNRGPYGYTF. The whole variable domain, remainder taken from reference TRBV2 and TRBJ1-2, is EPEVTQTPSHQVTQMGQEVILRCVPISNHLYFYWYRQILGQKVEFLVSFYNNEISEKSEIFDDQFSVERPDGSNFTLKIRSTKLEDSAMYFCASSGWNRGPYGYTFGSGTRLTVV.

The rearrangement links TRBV19 to TRBJ2-6; 8 bases are a match to TRBD1. Trimming took 7 bases from V and 3 from J; bases not matched to a gene: 8. Germline V CDR1 and CDR2: LNHDA, SQIVND (reference sequence). CDR3 size: 16 residues. Here the CDR3 reads CASTQTDRVGANVLTF. CDR3 nucleotide sequence: TGTGCCAGTACTCAGACGGACAGGGTTGGGGCCAACGTCCTGACTTTC.

The rearrangement joins TRBV6-2 or TRBV6-3 to TRBJ1-3, with TRBD1 as a possible D gene (5 bases). The CDR3 sequence is 16 residues long. V was clipped by 6 bases and J by 2 bases, with 17 bases between them. Germline V gene sequence: CDR1 MNHEY, CDR2 SVGEGT. CDR3 DNA sequence: TGTGCCAGCAGCCGAACAGGTCTTGGAACTGGAAACACCATATATTTT. Protein product: CASSRTGLGTGNTIYF.

The chain employs TRBV19 and TRBJ1-1; maybe TRBD1 (5 bases). V was cut by 9 bases and J by 3 bases, with 26 bases left in between. Germline values: CDR1 LNHDA, CDR2 SQIVND (reference sequence). This CDR3 region has 17 residues. This chain's CDR3 is CASSGGDPLPLDTEAFF. The CDR3 nucleotides read TGTGCCAGCTCGGGGGGGGATCCCCTCCCATTGGACACTGAAGCTTTCTTT.

The chain combines TRBV27 with TRBJ1-1, with D perhaps matching TRBD1 (5 bases). The germline V gene encodes CDR1 MNHEY and CDR2 SMNVEV (reference sequence). Trimming left V 0 bases short and J 1 base short, with 12 bases between. The CDR3 contains 16 residues. The CDR3 DNA follows: TGTGCCAGCAGTTTATCGGCCGGGGGTCCGAACACTGAAGCTTTCTTT. Its translation: CASSLSAGGPNTEAFF.

The chain carries TRBV10-3 and TRBJ1-1, with D possibly being TRBD1 (5 bases). The V end was cut by 4 bases, the J end by 2 bases, with 11 bases between. This CDR3 spans 14 amino acids. CDR1 ENHRY and CDR2 SYGVKD come from the germline V gene. CDR3 coding DNA: TGTGCCATCAGTGGTTCGGGGGTCAACACTGAAGCTTTCTTT. This gives the protein CAISGSGVNTEAFF.

This chain joins TRBV7-3 and TRBJ2-2; 11 bases map to TRBD2. This CDR3 has 16 amino acids. The junction had 3 bases not matched to a gene; V was cut back by 5 bases and J by 1 base. Per germline, CDR1 SGHTA and CDR2 FQGTGA. The CDR3 nucleotides are TGTGCCAGCAGCCGAGGGACTAGCGGGAACACCGGGGAGCTGTTTTTT. Translation: CASSRGTSGNTGELFF.